Presented here are 14 T cell receptor beta chains from one specimen sequenced in a study of T cell repertoires in cytomegalovirus infection. MiXCR was run by TCRdb on the reads, yielding one entry per CDR3 protein. The profile shows just under 500,000 distinct CDR3 sequences, around 30% of them singletons. No antigen has been assigned to these receptors. The sequences come from cultured PBMCs, collected from culture after CMV antigen stimulation. The receptors were gathered from a human donor in good health (CMV status not recorded). Some clones in this sample may be carry-over from other donors' samples.

This clonotype was seen many times. The chain couples TRBV7-2 to TRBJ1-5; a weak D match, TRBD1 (6 bases). Trimming stripped 2 bases from V and 15 bases from J, with 14 bases between. The CDR3 covers 12 residues. From germline, CDR1 is SGHTA and CDR2 FQGNSA. The CDR3 DNA reads TGTGCCAGCAGCTTATGGGGGGCAGATTTGCATTTT. As protein: CASSLWGADLHF. Full variable domain (rest looked up from reference TRBV7-2 and TRBJ1-5): GAGVSQSPSNKVTEKGKDVELRCDPISGHTALYWYRQSLGQGLEFLIYFQGNSAPDKSGLPSDRFSAERTGGSVSTLTIQRTQQEDSAVYLCASSLWGADLHFGDGTRLSIL.

This clonotype has only a few counts. CDR3 bases: TGTGCCAGCAGCTCCCCCGGTGGGGAGGGCCCCTACGAGCAGTACTTC. This codes for CASSSPGGEGPYEQYF. The V gene is TRBV7-2, the J gene TRBJ2-7, with 7 bases aligning to TRBD2. The CDR3 runs to 16 residues. The junction had 11 bases not matched to a gene; V was cut back by 4 bases and J by 2 bases. Germline CDR1 is SGHTA and CDR2 is FQGNSA.

V gene TRBV5-6 combines with J gene TRBJ1-5; 11 bases fit TRBD1. This CDR3 has 15 residues. Per the germline V gene, CDR1 is SGHDT and CDR2 is YYEEEE. Trimming took 4 bases from V and 6 from J; bases not matched to a gene: 6. The chain's CDR3 is CASSIGQGAGQPQHF. The DNA of the CDR3 is TGTGCCAGCAGCATAGGACAGGGGGCTGGTCAGCCCCAGCATTTT. The whole variable domain, filled in from reference TRBV5-6 and TRBJ1-5, reads DAGVTQSPTHLIKTRGQQVTLRCSPKSGHDTVSWYQQALGQGPQFIFQYYEEEERQRGNFPDRFSGHQFPNYSSELNVNALLLGDSALYLCASSIGQGAGQPQHFGDGTRLSIL.

About this clonotype itself: A read error is possible here, since a much larger clone lies one base away. The rearrangement joins TRBV7-2 to TRBJ2-1, with 15 nucleotides matching TRBD2. Trimming at V came to 5 bases and at J to 9 bases, leaving 8 bases not matched to a gene. CDR3 length: 16 amino acids. Germline V CDR1 and CDR2: SGHTA, FQGNSA. Written as DNA, the CDR3 is TGTGCCAGCAGCCACGGGACTAGCGGGAGGAGGAGTGAGCAGTTCTTC. Translating gives CASSHGTSGRRSEQFF.

This chain links TRBV13 with TRBJ1-5, with TRBD1 as a possible D gene (5 bases). The CDR3 totals 14 residues. Trimming pared 0 bases from V and 5 bases from J, leaving 8 bases between. The germline CDR1 and CDR2 sequences are PRHDT and FYEKMQ (reference sequence). CDR3 amino acids: CASSLGRGYQPQHF. The CDR3 DNA follows: TGTGCCAGCAGCTTAGGCCGGGGGTATCAGCCCCAGCATTTT.

The chain recombines TRBV29-1 with TRBJ1-5; a possible D gene is TRBD1 (5 bases). The CDR3 totals 15 residues. Per germline, CDR1 SQVTM and CDR2 ANQGSEA. The V end was cut by 0 bases, the J end by 9 bases, with 18 bases between. CDR3 residues: CSVEDLRREGGPQHF. The CDR3 coding sequence is TGCAGCGTTGAAGATCTTCGCAGGGAGGGTGGGCCCCAGCATTTT.

This clonotype was found a few times. The V call is TRBV7-2, the J call TRBJ1-5, with 7 bases matching TRBD1. CDR1 is SGHTA and CDR2 is FQGNSA in the germline V gene. V shed 5 bases, J shed 2 bases, and the junction held 6 bases outside the gene matches. CDR3 length equals 15 residues. The CDR3 is CASSTRGVRNQPQHF. The CDR3 nucleotides are TGTGCCAGCAGCACCAGGGGGGTTCGCAATCAGCCCCAGCATTTT.

This clonotype occurred many times. This sequence joins TRBV7-6 and TRBJ2-5; D gene unclear. Trimming stripped 5 bases from V and 5 bases from J, with 9 bases between. CDR3 length: 12 residues. The germline CDR1 and CDR2 sequences are SGHVS and FNYEAQ. The CDR3 DNA sequence: TGTGCCAGCAGCGGGGTGGGCGAGACCCAGTACTTC. This codes for CASSGVGETQYF.

This sequence joins TRBV7-2 and TRBJ2-1; 12 bases align to TRBD2. Germline-derived CDR1 and CDR2 are SGHTA and FQGNSA. V shed 6 bases and J 7 bases; nucleotides not matched to a gene: 10. The CDR3 runs to 16 residues. CDR3 residues: CASRLTGTSGWNEQFF. CDR3 nucleotide sequence: TGTGCCAGCAGGCTTACCGGGACTAGCGGGTGGAATGAGCAGTTCTTC.

V usage is TRBV27 and J usage is TRBJ1-2; 10 bases match TRBD1. Germline V gene sequence: CDR1 MNHEY, CDR2 SMNVEV (reference sequence). V lost 4 bases and J lost 3; bases outside the gene matches: 5. The CDR3 has 15 residues. CDR3 DNA sequence: TGTGCCAGCAGTTCGGGACAGGGGACACACTATGGCTACACCTTC. This translates into CASSSGQGTHYGYTF.

In DNA, the CDR3 is TGTGCCAGCAGAAGAACAGGGGGGGATAGCAATCAGCCCCAGCATTTT. Its translation is CASRRTGGDSNQPQHF. The chain links TRBV6-6 to TRBJ1-5; TRBD1 aligns across 8 bases. V trimming: 6 bases; J trimming: 0 bases; junction bases outside the gene matches: 7. Germline V gene sequence: CDR1 MNHNY, CDR2 SVGAGI (reference sequence). There are 16 residues in the CDR3.

The V call is TRBV20-1, the J call TRBJ1-2; D is undetermined. CDR3 length: 12 amino acids. The germline CDR1 and CDR2 sequences are DFQATT and SNEGSKA (reference sequence). V was pared by 3 bases and J by 4 bases, with 9 bases between. The DNA of the CDR3 is TGCAGTGCTAGGCCCCGCGGCTATGGCTACACCTTC. Its protein product is CSARPRGYGYTF.

This rearrangement joins TRBV3-1 to TRBJ2-5; possible D gene TRBD1, 6 bases. The V gene lost 1 base and the J gene lost 4 bases, with 16 bases spanning the gap. Germline CDR1 and CDR2: LGHDT and YNNKEL (reference sequence). The CDR3 has 16 amino acids. In nucleotides, the CDR3 is TGTGCCAGCAGCCAAGCCCGATCGGACAGCCGAGAGACCCAGTACTTC. Its translation is CASSQARSDSRETQYF.

The chain employs TRBV11-2 and TRBJ2-3, with D uncertain. Trimming removed 6 bases from V and 5 bases from J, with 9 bases in between. Germline loops: CDR1 SGHAT, CDR2 FQNNGV. The CDR3 extends over 12 amino acids. For the CDR3, the DNA is TGTGCCAGCAGAATATCCGTAGATACGCAGTATTTT. It translates to CASRISVDTQYF.